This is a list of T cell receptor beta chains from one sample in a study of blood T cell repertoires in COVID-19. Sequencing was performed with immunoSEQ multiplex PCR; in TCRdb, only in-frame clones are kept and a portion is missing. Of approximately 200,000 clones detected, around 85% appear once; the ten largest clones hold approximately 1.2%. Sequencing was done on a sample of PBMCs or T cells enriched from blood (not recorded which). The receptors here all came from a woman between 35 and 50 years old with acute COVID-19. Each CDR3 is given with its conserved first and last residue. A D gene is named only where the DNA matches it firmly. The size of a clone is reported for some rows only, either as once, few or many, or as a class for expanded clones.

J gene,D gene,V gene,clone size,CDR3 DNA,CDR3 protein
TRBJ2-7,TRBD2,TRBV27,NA,TGTGCCAGCCCCCGACTAGCGGGAGTCCCCGAGCAGTACTTC,CASPRLAGVPEQYF
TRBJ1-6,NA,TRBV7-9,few,TGTGCCAGCAGTCTTCAGGGCAATAATTCACCCCTCCACTTT,CASSLQGNNSPLHF
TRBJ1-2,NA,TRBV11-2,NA,TGTGCCAGCGCTGGCACATCCGTCTATGGCTACACCTTC,CASAGTSVYGYTF
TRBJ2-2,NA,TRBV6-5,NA,TGTGCCAGCAGTCCCCGGTACGGGGAGCTGTTTTTT,CASSPRYGELFF
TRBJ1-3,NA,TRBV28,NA,TGTGCCAGCAGTTGGGGGGGGGCTGGAAACACCATATATTTT,CASSWGGAGNTIYF
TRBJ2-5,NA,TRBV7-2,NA,TGTGCCAGCAGCGAACTAGTGGGGGAGACCCAGTACTTC,CASSELVGETQYF
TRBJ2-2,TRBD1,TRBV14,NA,TGTGCCAGCAGCCAAGGCAGGGGGTGGACCGGGGAGCTGTTTTTT,CASSQGRGWTGELFF
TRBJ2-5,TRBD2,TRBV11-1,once,TGTGCCAGCAGAGGGGGGCTAGCGGGTGACGAGGAGACCCAGTACTTC,CASRGGLAGDEETQYF
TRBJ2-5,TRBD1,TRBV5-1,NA,TGCGCCAGCAGCTTGGATGTAGGGGGCCCAGAGACCCAGTACTTC,CASSLDVGGPETQYF
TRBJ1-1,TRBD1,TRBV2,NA,TGTGCCAGCAGGATCGACAGGGGGAAGGGAAAAACTGAAGCTTTCTTT,CASRIDRGKGKTEAFF
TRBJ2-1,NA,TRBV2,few,TGTGCCAGCCGCCCCGGGGGAAGAGATGAGCAGTTCTTC,CASRPGGRDEQFF
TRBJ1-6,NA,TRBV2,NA,TGTGCCAGCAGTGAACTAGGGAGCGCTTCACCCCTCCACTTT,CASSELGSASPLHF
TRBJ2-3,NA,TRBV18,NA,TGTGCCAGCTCACCCGATAGGGGTCCAGATACGCAGTATTTT,CASSPDRGPDTQYF
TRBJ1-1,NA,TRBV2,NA,TGTGCCAGCAGTCGGCAGGGTAGTGCCACTGAAGCTTTCTTT,CASSRQGSATEAFF
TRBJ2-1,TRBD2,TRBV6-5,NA,TGTGCCAGCAGAGGGACTAGCGGGGTTTACAATGAGCAGTTCTTC,CASRGTSGVYNEQFF
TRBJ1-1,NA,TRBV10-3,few,TGTGCCATCAGTGAGTCTCCAGGGAAGAACACTGAAGCTTTCTTT,CAISESPGKNTEAFF
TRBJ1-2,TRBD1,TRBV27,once,TGTGCCAGCAGTTTATCGATCCCAGGGGGTAACTATGGCTACACCTTC,CASSLSIPGGNYGYTF
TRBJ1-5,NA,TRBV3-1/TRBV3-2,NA,TGTGCCAGCAGCTTCTACGGACAGACCGATCAGCCCCAGCATTTT,CASSFYGQTDQPQHF
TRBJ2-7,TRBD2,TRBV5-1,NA,TGCGCCAGCAGCTTCACTAGCGGGGGCTACGAGCAGTACTTC,CASSFTSGGYEQYF
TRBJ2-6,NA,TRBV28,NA,TGTGCCAGCAGTCCCGGGAAGGGGGTCGTCTCTGGGGCCAACGTCCTGACTTTC,CASSPGKGVVSGANVLTF
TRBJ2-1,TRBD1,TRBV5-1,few,TGCGCCAGCAGCCGACAGGGAAACTACAATGAGCAGTTCTTC,CASSRQGNYNEQFF
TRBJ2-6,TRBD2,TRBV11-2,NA,TGTGCCAGCAGCTTAAACGTAGCGGGAGTAACTGGGGCCAACGTCCTGACTTTC,CASSLNVAGVTGANVLTF